A selection of T cell receptor beta chains follows, all from one sample in a study of CD8 T cells in Susac syndrome. TCRdb used MiXCR to reprocess the immunoSEQ multiplex PCR reads, holding one entry per CDR3 protein. Counted here are about 430,000 distinct CDR3 sequences, around 83% occurring once; the ten biggest clones make up under 0.15%. Input material: CD8+ T cells from PBMCs. Source of these receptors: a human donor with multiple sclerosis. CDR3s include the opening cysteine and the closing phenylalanine or tryptophan. A D gene is named only where the DNA matches it firmly. Clone size appears in some rows only: once, few, many, or a class for an expanded clone.

TRBD2	TRBV20-1	-	TRBJ2-1	TGCAGTGCTAGAGACCCGGGACTAGCGGGAGGGCCTTACTACAATGAGCAGTTCTTC	CSARDPGLAGGPYYNEQFF
-	TRBV9	-	TRBJ2-1	TGTGCCAGCAGCTCCGACTACAATGAGCAGTTCTTC	CASSSDYNEQFF
-	TRBV7-9	once	TRBJ1-2	TGTGCCAGCAGCCCCGCGGGGGCGGGCTATGGCTACACCTTC	CASSPAGAGYGYTF
-	TRBV2	-	TRBJ2-5	TGTGCCAGCAAGGAATGGAGTCAAGAGACCCAGTACTTC	CASKEWSQETQYF
TRBD1	TRBV4-1	-	TRBJ2-7	TGCGCCAGCAGCCAAGGGGACAGCGTTATGTACGAGCAGTACTTC	CASSQGDSVMYEQYF
-	TRBV9	-	TRBJ1-1	TGTGCCAGCAGCTCCAACCCCGGGGAGGCGAACACTGAAGCTTTCTTT	CASSSNPGEANTEAFF
-	TRBV13	-	TRBJ2-2	TGTGCCAGCAGCTACTTAGGGACACCTACCCTCACCGGGGAGCTGTTTTTT	CASSYLGTPTLTGELFF
-	TRBV7-8	-	TRBJ2-1	TGTGCCAGCAGCTTAGAAGGCTGGAATGAGCAGTTCTTC	CASSLEGWNEQFF
-	TRBV29-1	-	TRBJ2-7	TGCAGCGTTGATTTGTTAGGGAGCGAGCAGTACTTC	CSVDLLGSEQYF
TRBD2	TRBV27	-	TRBJ2-3	TGTGCCAGCAGTCTTTGGACTAGCGGGAGAGGGGGCACAGATACGCAGTATTTT	CASSLWTSGRGGTDTQYF
-	TRBV11-2	-	TRBJ2-7	TGTGCCAGCAGCTTAGATCGGCACGAGCAGTACTTC	CASSLDRHEQYF
-	TRBV11-2	once	TRBJ2-3	TGTGCCAGCAGCAACTCCCCGCCCACAGATACGCAGTATTTT	CASSNSPPTDTQYF
-	TRBV4-2	few	TRBJ2-1	TGTGCCAGCAGCCAAGATTTGGCTAGCCGCTCCTACAATGAGCAGTTCTTC	CASSQDLASRSYNEQFF
TRBD2	TRBV4-2	-	TRBJ2-3	TGTGCCAGCAGCCAAGTTCTAGCGGGAGTCGGCCCAGATACGCAGTATTTT	CASSQVLAGVGPDTQYF
-	TRBV6-2/TRBV6-3	-	TRBJ1-1	TGTGCCAGCAGTTACTCGAGGGAGGGCGGCTTTGACACTGAAGCTTTCTTT	CASSYSREGGFDTEAFF
-	TRBV4-1	-	TRBJ1-4	TGCGCCAGCAGCCACCCCCCAAGGGAAAAACTGTTTTTT	CASSHPPREKLFF
TRBD1	TRBV11-2	-	TRBJ2-7	TGTGCCAGCAGCTTAGTAGTACTTAGGGGACAGGGGAACTACGAGCAGTACTTC	CASSLVVLRGQGNYEQYF
-	TRBV7-6	-	TRBJ1-1	TGTGCCAGCAGCGATACCTCGAACACTGAAGCTTTCTTT	CASSDTSNTEAFF
-	TRBV4-2	-	TRBJ2-1	TGTGCCAGCAGCCAAGACGTAGGCAGCAATGAGCAGTTCTTC	CASSQDVGSNEQFF
-	TRBV27	-	TRBJ1-2	TGTGCCAGCAGTTTGGCGACAGGCTATGGCTACACCTTC	CASSLATGYGYTF
-	TRBV6-5	-	TRBJ1-1	TGTGCCAGCAGTTTGGCACCGAACACTGAAGCTTTCTTT	CASSLAPNTEAFF
-	TRBV2	-	TRBJ2-7	TGTGCCAGCAGTGACGGACAAATTTACGAGCAGTACTTC	CASSDGQIYEQYF
-	TRBV6-2/TRBV6-3	-	TRBJ1-5	TGTGCCAGCACTCTACGGGGGAATCAGCCCCAGCATTTT	CASTLRGNQPQHF
-	TRBV10-3	-	TRBJ2-5	TGTGCCATCAGCGGGCCTCGAGATAGGAGTGAAGAAGAGACCCAGTACTTC	CAISGPRDRSEEETQYF
-	TRBV6-1	-	TRBJ2-3	TGTGCCAGCAGCCCTCACCTGGGTCCTGGCACAGATACGCAGTATTTT	CASSPHLGPGTDTQYF
-	TRBV11-2	once	TRBJ2-2	TGTGCCAGCAGCTCTGAGAGTTCCGGGGAGCTGTTTTTT	CASSSESSGELFF
TRBD2	TRBV6-2/TRBV6-3	-	TRBJ2-1	TGTGCCAGCGAGTACTGGACTAGCGGGACCTTCGGCTCCTACAATGAGCAGTTCTTC	CASEYWTSGTFGSYNEQFF
-	TRBV7-6	-	TRBJ2-7	TGTGCCAGCAGCTTAGTCCCGATTAGCGGGCTAAAGGGGGCTCACGAGCAGTACTTC	CASSLVPISGLKGAHEQYF
-	TRBV14	-	TRBJ2-1	TGTGCCAGCAGCCATACTCCGGCCATCGAGCAGTTCTTC	CASSHTPAIEQFF
TRBD2	TRBV29-1	-	TRBJ2-3	TGCAGCGCCGAGGACCGACTCTTAGGACTAGCTGACCATACGCAGTATTTT	CSAEDRLLGLADHTQYF
-	TRBV21-1	-	TRBJ1-6	TGTGCCAGCAGCACGGACATATCCTCCTATAATTCACCCCTCCACTTT	CASSTDISSYNSPLHF
TRBD1	TRBV6-1	-	TRBJ1-1	TGTGCCAGCGAGTTCCCACCGGACAGGGCTACTGAAGCTTTCTTT	CASEFPPDRATEAFF
-	TRBV10-3	-	TRBJ2-1	TGTGCCATCAGTGAGTCTGCGGACTCCTACAATGAGCAGTTCTTC	CAISESADSYNEQFF
-	TRBV6-5	-	TRBJ1-2	TGTGCCAGCAGTTCTGATAACTATGGCTACACCTTC	CASSSDNYGYTF
TRBD1	TRBV9	-	TRBJ1-1	TGTGCCAGCAGCGCCCTGATCGGGACAGGGGGCATAAACACTGAAGCTTTCTTT	CASSALIGTGGINTEAFF
TRBD1	TRBV7-8	-	TRBJ2-1	TGTGCCAGCAGCTTAGGCCCAGGGGGTTTTCCGGAGCAGTTCTTC	CASSLGPGGFPEQFF
-	TRBV5-1	-	TRBJ2-3	TGCGCCAGCAGCTTTTTTGCATCGGCAGATACGCAGTATTTT	CASSFFASADTQYF
TRBD2	TRBV19	-	TRBJ2-3	TGTGCCAGTAGTATCCTAGCGGGGGCCATCACAGATACGCAGTATTTT	CASSILAGAITDTQYF
TRBD2	TRBV28	-	TRBJ2-3	TGTGCCAGCAGCCAGCGGGAGGTAACAGATACGCAGTATTTT	CASSQREVTDTQYF